This TCR beta chain was documented in a study of cytomegalovirus exposure and HLA in healthy donors. It was healthy bone marrow donors who served as donors. The PCR used 60 Vbeta and 13 Jbeta primers. TCRdb keeps only in-frame clones here, not all; method: immunoSEQ multiplex PCR. The table lists 100,000 to 150,000 clones, about 73% of them singletons. Sequencing was carried out using PBMCs. This clonotype originated in a woman aged 50 to 60 in good health and CMV-seropositive.

CDR3 residues: CATSRGGQETQYF. CDR3 DNA: TGTGCCACCAGCAGAGGAGGACAAGAGACCCAGTACTTC. V is TRBV15 and J is TRBJ2-5, with D uncertain. CDR1 is LNHNV, CDR2 YYDKDF, per germline (reference sequence). This CDR3 contains 13 residues. V lost 1 base and J 2 bases, leaving 5 bases between the germline ends.